The 6 T cell receptor beta chains reported below all come from one sample, sequenced in a study of blood T cell repertoires in COVID-19. Repertoires were generated with immunoSEQ multiplex PCR, while TCRdb's copy carries only in-frame clones and drops some. The sample has around 110,000 clones, approximately 82% seen once. The specimen sequenced was peripheral blood. The source of these receptors is a man aged 65 to 85 with active or convalescent COVID-19.

The chain is built from TRBV3-1 (or the pseudogene TRBV3-2) and TRBJ2-1, with 7 positions matching TRBD2. Germline V lookup: CDR1 LGHDT, CDR2 YNNKEL (reference sequence). The CDR3 spans 16 residues. J was trimmed by 2 bases and V by 4 bases; bases with no gene match: 8. The CDR3 reads CASSPTLAHTYNEQFF. The CDR3 nucleotides are TGTGCCAGCAGCCCAACACTAGCGCACACCTACAATGAGCAGTTCTTC.

V usage is TRBV28 and J usage is TRBJ1-4; 7 nucleotides align to TRBD1. Germline V gene lookup returns CDR1 MDHEN and CDR2 SYDVKM. The CDR3 covers 15 residues. V was clipped by 4 bases and J by 2 bases; unmatched bases: 4. The CDR3 DNA reads TGTGCCAGCAGTTCCAGGGGGTCGACTAATGAAAAACTGTTTTTT. Translated: CASSSRGSTNEKLFF.

This clone was picked up a small number of times. This sequence joins TRBV6-2 or TRBV6-3 and TRBJ2-1; 10 bases align to TRBD2. J was trimmed by 1 base and V by 4 bases; bases with no gene match: 4. The CDR3 is 16 residues long. CDR1 and CDR2 (germline): MNHEY, SVGEGT. This CDR3 is CASSSIAGGSYNEQFF. Here the CDR3 DNA reads TGTGCCAGCAGTTCAATAGCGGGGGGATCCTACAATGAGCAGTTCTTC.

The gene calls are TRBV6-4 and TRBJ1-4, with 9 bases lining up with TRBD1. CDR3 length equals 16 residues. V lost 3 bases and J lost 5; bases outside the gene matches: 7. Germline-derived CDR1 and CDR2 are MRHNA and SNTAGT. CDR3 bases: TGTGCCAGCAGTGATGTTTTTGACAGGGGGAATGAAAAACTGTTTTTT. Its protein is CASSDVFDRGNEKLFF.

The chain links TRBV6-5 to TRBJ1-2; D unresolved. With 4 bases removed from V and 7 bases from J, the gap between germline ends came to 16 bases. Germline values: CDR1 MNHEY, CDR2 SVGAGI. The CDR3 has 14 residues. The CDR3 DNA reads TGTGCCAGCAGTTTATCCGACCAGGTTACTGGCTACACCTTC. Translation: CASSLSDQVTGYTF.

DNA of the CDR3: TGTGCCAGCAGCTCCGGACTAGCGGGAGGGCCCAGCATTGAGACCCAGTACTTC. Its protein is CASSSGLAGGPSIETQYF. The chain joins TRBV7-2 to TRBJ2-5; TRBD2 matches at 15 bases. CDR3 length equals 18 residues. Trimming took 4 bases from V and 5 from J; bases not matched to a gene: 11. Germline V lookup: CDR1 SGHTA, CDR2 FQGNSA. The variable domain in full, with the rest retrieved from reference TRBV7-2 and TRBJ2-5, is GAGVSQSPSNKVTEKGKDVELRCDPISGHTALYWYRQSLGQGLEFLIYFQGNSAPDKSGLPSDRFSAERTGGSVSTLTIQRTQQEDSAVYLCASSSGLAGGPSIETQYFGPGTRLLVL.